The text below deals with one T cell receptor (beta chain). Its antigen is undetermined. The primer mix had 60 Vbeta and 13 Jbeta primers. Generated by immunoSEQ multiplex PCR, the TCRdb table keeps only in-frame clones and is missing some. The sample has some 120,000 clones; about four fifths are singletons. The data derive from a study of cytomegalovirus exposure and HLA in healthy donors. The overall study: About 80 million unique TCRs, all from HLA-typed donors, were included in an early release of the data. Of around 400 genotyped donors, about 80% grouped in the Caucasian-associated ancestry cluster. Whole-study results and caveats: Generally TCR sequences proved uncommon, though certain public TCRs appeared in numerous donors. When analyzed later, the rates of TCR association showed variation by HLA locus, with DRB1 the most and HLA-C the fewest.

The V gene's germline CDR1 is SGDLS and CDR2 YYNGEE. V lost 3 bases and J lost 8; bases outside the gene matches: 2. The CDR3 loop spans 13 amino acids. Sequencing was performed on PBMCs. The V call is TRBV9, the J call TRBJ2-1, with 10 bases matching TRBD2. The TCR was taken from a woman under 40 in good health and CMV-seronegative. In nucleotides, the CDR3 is TGTGCCAGCAGCGCTAGCGGGGGCTATGAGCAGTTCTTC. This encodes CASSASGGYEQFF.